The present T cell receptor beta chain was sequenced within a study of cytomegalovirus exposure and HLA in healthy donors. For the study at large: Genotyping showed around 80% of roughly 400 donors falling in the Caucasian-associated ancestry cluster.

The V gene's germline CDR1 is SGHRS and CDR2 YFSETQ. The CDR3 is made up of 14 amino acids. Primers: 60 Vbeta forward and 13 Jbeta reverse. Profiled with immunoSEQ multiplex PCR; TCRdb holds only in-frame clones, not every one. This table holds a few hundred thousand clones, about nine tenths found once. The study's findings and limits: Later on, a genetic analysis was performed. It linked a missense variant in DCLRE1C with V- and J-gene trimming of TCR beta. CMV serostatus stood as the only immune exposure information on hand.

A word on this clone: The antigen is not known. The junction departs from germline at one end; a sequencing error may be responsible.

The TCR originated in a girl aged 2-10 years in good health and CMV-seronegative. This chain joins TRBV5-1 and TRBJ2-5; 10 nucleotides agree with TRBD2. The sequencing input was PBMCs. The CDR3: CASSLAGVAEAQYF. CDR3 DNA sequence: TGCGCCAGCAGTCTAGCGGGAGTCGCAGAGGCCCAGTACTTC.